The source of this T cell receptor beta chain is a study of neoadjuvant nivolumab and ipilimumab in lung cancer. Study-level information: Patients got nivolumab 3 mg/kg on days 1, 15 and 29; combination added ipilimumab 1 mg/kg day 1.

Data came from immunoSEQ multiplex PCR; TCRdb stores just in-frame clones and leaves some out. The sample includes about 38,000 clones, roughly nine tenths of them seen just once. CDR3 length: 15 amino acids. Germline CDR1 reads SGHNT; CDR2 reads YENEEA. Between the trimmed V and J ends, which lost 4 bases and 0 bases, there was a span of 11 bases. The receptor's source is an adult with non-small cell lung cancer. The specimen comprised peripheral blood, sampled before neoadjuvant nivolumab, alone or with ipilimumab. The V call is TRBV11-3, the J call TRBJ2-3, with a tentative D call TRBD2 (5 bases). CDR3 amino acids: CASSSEADSTDTQYF. CDR3 nucleotide sequence: TGTGCCAGCAGCTCTGAAGCGGACAGCACAGATACGCAGTATTTT.